These 22 T cell receptor beta chains were all obtained from the same sample, sequenced in a study of graft-versus-host responses after intestinal transplantation. No antigen has been identified for these receptors. Repertoires were generated with immunoSEQ multiplex PCR, while TCRdb's copy carries only in-frame clones and drops some. The repertoire includes some 130,000 clones, around 96% of them detected once, and more than 3% sits in the top ten. This specimen was unstimulated CD8+ T cells sorted from spleen or lymph node cells, taken before intestinal transplant. These receptors all stem from a human donor who received an intestinal transplant.

This chain connects TRBV7-8 to TRBJ1-1; no firm D call. This CDR3 region has 12 residues. Trimming removed 5 bases at V and 0 bases at J, with 4 bases between. Germline CDR1 is SGHVS and CDR2 is FQNEAQ. CDR3 bases: TGTGCCAGCAGCCCGCTGAACACTGAAGCTTTCTTT. Amino acid sequence: CASSPLNTEAFF.

This clone came up once. This chain uses TRBV5-1 with TRBJ1-2; TRBD1 agrees at 7 bases. Germline CDR1 and CDR2: SGHRS and YFSETQ. The CDR3 covers 16 residues. V shed 0 bases, J shed 1 base, and the junction held 6 bases outside the gene matches. CDR3 in DNA: TGCGCCAGCAGCTTGGCCTCAGGACAGGATAACTATGGCTACACCTTC. It is translated as CASSLASGQDNYGYTF. The whole variable domain, filled in from reference TRBV5-1 and TRBJ1-2, reads KAGVTQTPRYLIKTRGQQVTLSCSPISGHRSVSWYQQTPGQGLQFLFEYFSETQRNKGNFPGRFSGRQFSNSRSEMNVSTLELGDSALYLCASSLASGQDNYGYTFGSGTRLTVV.

About this clone: Other DNA sequences in this specimen translate into the identical CDR3. The chain is built from TRBV28 and TRBJ2-7; no clear D. Germline V gene sequence: CDR1 MDHEN, CDR2 SYDVKM. Trimming left V 1 base short and J 2 bases short, with 6 bases between. The CDR3 is 13 residues long. CDR3 bases: TGTGCCAGCAGTTTATATGGGACCTACGAGCAGTACTTC. Amino acids: CASSLYGTYEQYF.

This chain links TRBV27 with TRBJ1-1, with TRBD1 identical over 9 bases. Germline CDR1 reads MNHEY; CDR2 reads SMNVEV (reference sequence). Trimming at V came to 3 bases and at J to 4 bases, leaving 15 bases not matched to a gene. This CDR3 is 18 amino acids long. CDR3 in amino acids: CASSFWPGQGMFSTEAFF. The CDR3 DNA follows: TGTGCCAGCAGTTTTTGGCCGGGACAGGGAATGTTTAGCACTGAAGCTTTCTTT.

V usage is TRBV5-4 and J usage is TRBJ2-5, with a weak D call TRBD1 (6 bases). V gave up 2 bases and J gave up 5 bases, with 10 bases separating them. The length of the CDR3 is 13 residues. Germline-derived CDR1 and CDR2 are SGHNT and YYREEE (reference sequence). The DNA of the CDR3 is TGTGCCAGCAGCTTTTGGGGGCGGGAGACCCAGTACTTC. Translation gives CASSFWGRETQYF.

The rearrangement links TRBV6-5 to TRBJ1-1; D not resolved. The CDR3 runs 13 residues. Germline values: CDR1 MNHEY, CDR2 SVGAGI. The V end was cut by 0 bases, the J end by 5 bases, with 7 bases between. As DNA, the CDR3 is TGTGCCAGCAGTTACTCGGTGAGGACTGAAGCTTTCTTT. Translated, it gives CASSYSVRTEAFF.

V usage is TRBV5-1 and J usage is TRBJ2-1; 9 nucleotides align to TRBD2. The CDR3 length is 16 residues. Unmatched junction bases numbered 12, after V lost 3 bases and J lost 8 bases. Per the germline V gene, CDR1 is SGHRS and CDR2 is YFSETQ. The CDR3 is CASSSSEGGRAHEQFF. The CDR3 DNA is TGCGCCAGCAGCTCCTCCGAAGGCGGGAGGGCCCATGAGCAGTTCTTC.

This chain uses TRBV5-1 with TRBJ2-1; D might be TRBD2 (5 bases). The CDR3 totals 18 residues. Trimming removed 0 bases at V and 0 bases at J, with 16 bases between. The germline V gene encodes CDR1 SGHRS and CDR2 YFSETQ. CDR3 region: CASSLAPPLRDSYNEQFF. Here the CDR3 DNA reads TGCGCCAGCAGCTTGGCCCCCCCCTTACGGGACTCCTACAATGAGCAGTTCTTC.

The rearrangement joins TRBV19 to TRBJ1-1; 7 bases align to TRBD1. In germline, CDR1 is LNHDA, CDR2 SQIVND (reference sequence). V lost 3 bases to trimming and J lost 1 base; unmatched junction nucleotides: 8. There are 16 residues in the CDR3. CDR3 in amino acids: CASSIRTGSRNTEAFF. The DNA of the CDR3 is TGTGCCAGTAGTATCCGGACAGGCTCAAGGAACACTGAAGCTTTCTTT.

This clone showed up just once. The J gene is TRBJ2-5, the V gene TRBV7-9, with D uncertain. The better agreement between TRBJ2-7 and the DNA end casts doubt on the J call. This CDR3 has 12 amino acids. Germline CDR1 SEHNR, CDR2 FQNEAQ (reference sequence). CDR3 residues: CASSHHRSEQYF. The CDR3 nucleotides are TGTGCCAGCAGCCACCACCGGAGCGAGCAGTACTTC.

This chain links TRBV27 with TRBJ2-1; no clear D. The V gene's germline CDR1 is MNHEY and CDR2 SMNVEV (reference sequence). The V and J ends lost 1 base and 0 bases respectively, with 7 bases between them. This CDR3 is 15 amino acids long. DNA of the CDR3: TGTGCCAGCAGTTTATTCCCAAGCTCCTACAATGAGCAGTTCTTC. Amino acids: CASSLFPSSYNEQFF.

This rearrangement joins TRBV7-2 to TRBJ2-1; 12 bases line up with TRBD2. Losses at the gene ends were 4 bases for V and 0 bases for J; bases not matched to a gene: 7. This CDR3 has 18 amino acids. Germline CDR1 SGHTA, CDR2 FQGNSA. The CDR3 DNA follows: TGTGCCAGCAGCTATCTAGCGGGAGGGTTCAGCTCCTACAATGAGCAGTTCTTC. It encodes CASSYLAGGFSSYNEQFF.

V is TRBV28 and J is TRBJ2-7; possibly TRBD1 or TRBD2 for D (7 bases each). CDR1 is MDHEN, CDR2 SYDVKM, per germline. This CDR3 region has 13 residues. The V end was cut by 2 bases, the J end by 7 bases, with 12 bases between. CDR3 region: CASSLGRGGEQYF. Written as DNA, the CDR3 is TGTGCCAGCAGTTTAGGCAGGGGGGGAGAGCAGTACTTC.

The chain couples TRBV7-9 to TRBJ2-1; 7 bases fit TRBD2. Germline V lookup: CDR1 SEHNR, CDR2 FQNEAQ (reference sequence). Germline trimming cut 2 bases from V and 4 bases from J; bases unmatched to any gene: 8. The CDR3 has 16 residues. The DNA of the CDR3 is TGTGCCAGCAGCTTACAGTCTAGCGGCCTATACAATGAGCAGTTCTTC. Protein product: CASSLQSSGLYNEQFF.

V is TRBV30 and J is TRBJ1-3; D is uncertain. Deletions cut 0 bases from V and 0 bases from J, with 12 bases between. There are 16 residues in the CDR3. Germline V lookup: CDR1 GTSNPN, CDR2 SVGIG (reference sequence). CDR3 bases: TGTGCCTGGAGTGTACTAGGGTTCAGCTCTGGAAACACCATATATTTT. Its protein is CAWSVLGFSSGNTIYF.

The chain uses TRBV9 and TRBJ2-3; 11 positions match TRBD2. With 3 bases clipped from V and 5 bases from J, the junction kept 14 bases outside the gene matches. There are 18 residues in the CDR3. In germline, CDR1 is SGDLS, CDR2 YYNGEE. CDR3 region: CASSAGTSGLARGDTQYF. The CDR3 coding sequence is TGTGCCAGCAGCGCCGGGACTAGCGGTCTTGCGAGGGGAGATACGCAGTATTTT.

CDR3 region: CASSQEPGRASYEQYF. CDR3 sequence (DNA): TGCGCCAGCAGCCAAGAACCGGGCAGGGCGTCCTACGAGCAGTACTTC. J is TRBJ2-7 and V is TRBV4-1, with D tentatively TRBD1 (5 bases). Germline V gene lookup returns CDR1 MGHRA and CDR2 YSYEKL. V was cut by 0 bases and J by 1 base, with 13 bases left in between. This CDR3 is built from 16 residues.

This clone was seen a few times. The V call is TRBV19, the J call TRBJ1-2; D possibly corresponds to TRBD1 (5 bases). Per the germline V gene, CDR1 is LNHDA and CDR2 is SQIVND (reference sequence). V lost 5 bases to trimming and J lost 5 bases, with 18 bases between them. This CDR3 has 15 residues. CDR3 sequence reads: CASSLGRGIGYGYTF. In DNA form, the CDR3 reads TGTGCCAGTAGTCTGGGTAGGGGAATTGGGTATGGCTACACCTTC.

The CDR3 nucleotides are TGTGCCAGCAGTTTAACGGGACAGGGGATGAACACTGAAGCTTTCTTT. Amino acids: CASSLTGQGMNTEAFF. The chain is built from TRBV27 and TRBJ1-1; TRBD1 agrees at 10 bases. The CDR3 is 16 residues long. The germline CDR1 and CDR2 sequences are MNHEY and SMNVEV (reference sequence). Trimming removed 2 bases from V and 0 bases from J; junction bases left unmatched: 3.

The gene calls are TRBV7-9 and TRBJ2-7, with 8 bases that match TRBD1. The germline V gene has CDR1 SEHNR and CDR2 FQNEAQ (reference sequence). This CDR3 region has 15 residues. Trimming cost V 5 bases and J 4 bases; bases outside gene matches: 10. CDR3 in amino acids: CASSADRGARYEQYF. For the CDR3, the DNA is TGTGCCAGCAGCGCCGACAGGGGAGCTCGGTACGAGCAGTACTTC.

CDR3 sequence reads: CASSAGTSPYEQYF. The CDR3 bases are TGTGCCAGCAGCGCCGGGACAAGTCCCTACGAGCAGTACTTC. The gene calls are TRBV9 and TRBJ2-7; weak D call: TRBD1 (6 bases). Germline CDR1 reads SGDLS; CDR2 reads YYNGEE. The CDR3 has 14 residues. The V end was cut by 3 bases, the J end by 2 bases, with 12 bases between.

This rearrangement joins TRBV7-6 to TRBJ2-2; 13 bases line up with TRBD2. After removal of 5 bases from V and 6 bases from J, the junction contained 3 bases not matched to a gene. This CDR3 contains 15 residues. CDR1 SGHVS and CDR2 FNYEAQ come from the germline V gene. For the CDR3, the DNA is TGTGCCAGCAGCCCGGGACTAGCGGGATCCGGGGAGCTGTTTTTT. Protein: CASSPGLAGSGELFF.